This T cell receptor beta chain came from a study of T cells in Graves' hyperthyroidism and ophthalmopathy (dated by TCRdb to the late 2010s). About the investigation overall: Peripheral blood was collected at initial diagnosis, before any treatment. To identify TCR V-J signatures that set the groups apart, the researchers used a discovery cohort of more than 95 patients, made up of 40 to 45 with Graves' ophthalmopathy and some 55 with stable Graves' hyperthyroidism. Once sampling was done, hyperthyroidism patients were given methimazole at a starting dose of 30 mg daily, whereas ophthalmopathy patients were given high-dose intravenous methylprednisolone. The paper describes TCR Vbeta CDR3 sequencing of 130 to 150 peripheral blood samples, made up of 43 ophthalmopathy patients, around 73 hyperthyroidism patients and 17 progressor patients. In addition, the study compared T-cell repertoires in thyroid tissue and in blood from five to seven Graves' hyperthyroidism patients. The 100 or so discovery patients were randomly split 7:3 into training and test sets. An independent validation cohort of 18 to 20 hyperthyroidism patients and about 15 patients who later progressed to ophthalmopathy tested prospective prediction of ophthalmopathy.

Stable Graves' hyperthyroidism was defined as no progression to ophthalmopathy during 18 months of follow-up. Hyperthyroidism patients were newly diagnosed, had a disease duration of under 2 months, and were aged 18 to 65 years. Exclusion was applied to patients with uncontrolled infections, other autoimmune diseases, pregnancy or lactation. Diagnoses were based on clinical symptoms, serum thyroxine and TRAb, thyroid ultrasound and orbital computed tomography. PBMCs were separated from 10 ml of fresh peripheral blood using Ficoll-Paque density gradient centrifugation. Total RNA was extracted using Trizol reagent, and RNA quality was assessed on an Agilent 2100 Bioanalyzer. Results the study describes overall, beyond this receptor: Most expanded thyroid clonotypes (frequency above 0.001) were also detected in blood, a finding suggesting that blood repertoires may reflect thyroid immune responses. In validation, the model predicted progression to ophthalmopathy a median of roughly 6.5 months before onset, with roughly 71% sensitivity and nearly 75% specificity. A 13 V-J signature model separated ophthalmopathy from stable hyperthyroidism, with 87.88% sensitivity and 81.08% specificity in cross-validation and 80%/75% in testing. Sample size was not statistically predetermined, and investigators were not blinded to group allocation.

The CDR3, cysteine through phenylalanine, is 13 amino acids long. The read is trimmed to its CDR3 DNA, 39 bases read in frame from base 1. Here V drops 7 bases and J drops 4 bases, and the junction holds 3 bases not matched to any gene. According to the germline V gene, CDR1 reads SNHLY and CDR2 reads FYNNEI. Many counts were recorded for this clonotype. Its antigen has not been determined. Per-base quality was not reported, and no clone a single base away is much larger than it. TCR beta CDR3 regions were amplified from RNA transcripts. The first round of RT-PCR for the TCR CDR3 was performed with the HTBI primer set and the Qiagen OneStep RT-PCR kit. The libraries were constructed in a second round of multiplex PCR and then size-selected and purified. Paired-end sequencing of the libraries was performed with 100 bp reads on an Illumina HiSeq2000. As for the authors' bioinformatics: SOAPnuke was used to process the raw data, throwing out any read that contained adapters or uncalled bases, had a mean Phred below 15, or lacked an exact constant-primer or identifier match. COPE v1.2.5 was used to merge high-quality paired reads, and clonotypes were defined as unique nucleotide sequences. Clonotypes were aligned to IMGT TRBV, TRBD and TRBJ reference segments using MiTCR v1.1. The analysis included only V-J combinations with a frequency above 0.0001, which together covered around 99% of the repertoires. The TCS score was defined as the ratio of F50 (clonal expansion) to E x V (chaos), calculated using BLOSUM62-based TCRdist between CDR3 peptides within each V-J. Welch's t-statistics and random forest reduced around 550 V-J features to under 15, which were used in a naive Bayes classifier (R e1071). Through fastp at Q25 and MiXCR, TCRdb rebuilt clones from the public reads, retaining in-frame beta chains. CDR3 protein sequences are deduplicated, and each keeps its most common genes and DNA. For this entry, the V and J calls and clone size follow TCRdb and not the study's own pipeline. The sample has some 350,000 distinct CDR3 sequences on record, roughly 19% of them singletons. Jointly, the top ten make up 3.5% to 4% of the sample.

The clonotype was recovered from a woman between 18 and 29 years old with Graves' hyperthyroidism. The sequence links TRBV2 to TRBJ2-7, and 11 junction bases match TRBD2. The sample taken for sequencing was blood. The bases read TGTGCCAGCAAACTAGCGGGGGCATACGAGCAGTACTTC. Translated, this gives CASKLAGAYEQYF.